The clone carrying this T cell receptor beta chain was observed many times. Its antigen is not known. A multiplex PCR was run with 60 Vbeta primers and 13 Jbeta primers. Sequencing was performed with immunoSEQ multiplex PCR; in TCRdb, only in-frame clones are kept and a portion is missing. The table lists about 130,000 clones, about 69% of them singletons. The CDR3 length is 16 residues. V was shortened by 6 bases and J by 7 bases, with 23 bases between the two germline ends. The data belong to a study of cytomegalovirus exposure and HLA in healthy donors. Whole-study results and caveats: When presence/absence was analysed, sequencing depth was taken to be roughly uniform across donors. Researchers catalogued 164 TCR beta chains as cytomegalovirus-associated.

The sequence came from a man in his thirties or forties in good health and CMV-seronegative. The rearrangement links TRBV5-3 to TRBJ2-4, with D perhaps TRBD2 (5 bases). TRBV5-3 has ORF status, its function being uncertain. Sequencing was done on a sample of PBMCs. The CDR3 DNA reads TGTGCCAGAATAGGGCGCGGGCGGCAGGCGGGTAACATTCAGTACTTC. Amino acids: CARIGRGRQAGNIQYF.